Listed here are 27 T cell receptor beta chains from one sample, sequenced in a study of T cells expressing NK-cell markers. From the 5' RACE reads, TCRdb lists one entry per CDR3 protein and no DNA. The sample data list 300,000 or so distinct CDR3 sequences. Sample: blood T cells: a sorted CD56 or NKG2C T cell subset, CD4+ or CD8+ T cells, or bulk PBMC T cells (not recorded which). These receptors all stem from a woman between 18 and 70 years old in good health.

This chain joins TRBV20-1 and TRBJ2-7; absent DNA, TCRdb's TRBD2 call cannot be checked. Germline-derived CDR1 and CDR2 are DFQATT and SNEGSKA (reference sequence). The CDR3 length is 16 residues. This CDR3 reads CSARDPGGALNYEQYF.

This chain uses TRBV28 with TRBJ2-7. The germline gives CDR1 MDHEN, CDR2 SYDVKM. The CDR3 contains 14 residues. CDR3 loop: CASSLSGSFFEQYF.

The chain recombines TRBV3-1 with TRBJ1-3. This CDR3 has 13 residues. Germline assignment: CDR1 LGHDT and CDR2 YNNKEL (reference sequence). CDR3: CASARLSGNTIYF.

The J gene is TRBJ1-1, the V gene TRBV7-2; TCRdb's assignment of TRBD1 cannot be checked, as there is no DNA. The CDR3 extends over 15 amino acids. Germline lookup yields CDR1 SGHTA and CDR2 FQGNSA. The CDR3 protein is CASSARGTGSTEAFF.

This chain joins TRBV4-3 and TRBJ2-1; absent DNA, TCRdb's TRBD2 call cannot be checked. This CDR3 contains 15 residues. Germline assignment: CDR1 LGHNA and CDR2 YSLEER. Here the CDR3 reads CASSLASGTVGGQFF.

The rearrangement uses TRBV4-1 and TRBJ2-5; TCRdb calls TRBD1, which cannot be checked without DNA. Germline loops: CDR1 MGHRA, CDR2 YSYEKL. CDR3 length: 17 residues. CDR3 region: CASSPGFMTGLQETQYF.

V is TRBV7-2 and J is TRBJ1-3. The CDR3 extends over 14 amino acids. Germline V gives CDR1 SGHTA, CDR2 FQGNSA. CDR3 residues: CASSYGGGGNTIYF.

The chain uses TRBV29-1 and TRBJ1-3. This CDR3 has 11 residues. Germline V CDR1 and CDR2: SQVTM, ANQGSEA. The CDR3: CSVLGGNTIYF. Using reference TRBV29-1 and TRBJ1-3 for the parts outside the CDR3, the full variable domain is SAVISQKPSRDICQRGTSLTIQCQVDSQVTMMFWYRQQPGQSLTLIATANQGSEATYESGFVIDKFPISRPNLTFSTLTVSNMSPEDSSIYLCSVLGGNTIYFGEGSWLTVV.

V usage is TRBV29-1 and J usage is TRBJ1-1; the TCRdb D gene call, TRBD1, has no DNA to confirm it. Germline CDR1 and CDR2: SQVTM and ANQGSEA. The CDR3 spans 14 residues. CDR3 protein: CSVRAGGVNTEAFF.

The chain joins TRBV19 to TRBJ2-6. In germline, CDR1 is LNHDA, CDR2 SQIVND (reference sequence). The CDR3 contains 12 residues. The CDR3: CATWSGANVLTF.

The chain couples TRBV20-1 to TRBJ2-1. The CDR3 spans 12 residues. Looked up from germline, CDR1 is DFQATT and CDR2 is SNEGSKA (reference sequence). The CDR3: CSAPPNVNEQFF.

The chain links TRBV7-2 to TRBJ1-4. This CDR3 spans 16 amino acids. Germline CDR1 and CDR2: SGHTA and FQGNSA. The CDR3 reads CASSPHPAGSNEKLFF.

The chain couples TRBV7-9 to TRBJ2-5. This CDR3 is 13 amino acids long. Germline V gene data show CDR1 as SEHNR and CDR2 as FQNEAQ (reference sequence). CDR3: CASSLLSQETQYF.

The chain uses TRBV5-1 and TRBJ2-3. Looked up from germline, CDR1 is SGHRS and CDR2 is YFSETQ. The CDR3 extends over 14 amino acids. CDR3 protein: CASSLRVFGDTQYF. The full variable domain, its missing parts supplied by reference TRBV5-1 and TRBJ2-3, is KAGVTQTPRYLIKTRGQQVTLSCSPISGHRSVSWYQQTPGQGLQFLFEYFSETQRNKGNFPGRFSGRQFSNSRSEMNVSTLELGDSALYLCASSLRVFGDTQYFGPGTRLTVL.

V is TRBV25-1 and J is TRBJ2-5; TCRdb outputs TRBD1, but without DNA this stays unchecked. The V gene's germline CDR1 is MGHDK and CDR2 SYGVNS. The CDR3 has 14 amino acids. CDR3 sequence: CASSVGGTQETQYF.

The chain's CDR3 is CSASPPGLVGETQYF. V and J are TRBV20-1 and TRBJ2-5; TCRdb's D call of TRBD2 is untestable without DNA. Germline values: CDR1 DFQATT, CDR2 SNEGSKA (reference sequence). This CDR3 is built from 15 residues.

V usage is TRBV24-1 and J usage is TRBJ2-1; no DNA is available, so the TRBD2 call from TCRdb remains unchecked. CDR3 length equals 16 residues. Germline values: CDR1 KGHDR, CDR2 SFDVKD. The CDR3 region is CATSDWGGGGSDEQFF.

The rearrangement joins TRBV29-1 to TRBJ2-5; the TCRdb D gene call, TRBD2, has no DNA to confirm it. The germline V gene encodes CDR1 SQVTM and CDR2 ANQGSEA. The CDR3 runs 12 residues. CDR3 amino acids: CSGGTAQETQYF.

V gene TRBV20-1 combines with J gene TRBJ2-2; TCRdb returns TRBD1, unconfirmable since there is no DNA. This CDR3 is 15 amino acids long. Germline V lookup: CDR1 DFQATT, CDR2 SNEGSKA (reference sequence). This CDR3 is CSARTQGASTGELFF.

This chain connects TRBV4-3 to TRBJ2-2; the TCRdb D gene call, TRBD2, has no DNA to confirm it. Germline CDR1 is LGHNA and CDR2 is YSLEER. This CDR3 is 16 amino acids long. This CDR3 reads CASSQELGRKTGELFF.

The CDR3 region is CSARLGPQNQPQHF. The chain joins TRBV20-1 to TRBJ1-5; TCRdb picks TRBD1, but there is no DNA to check that call. Germline CDR1 is DFQATT and CDR2 is SNEGSKA (reference sequence). This CDR3 has 14 amino acids.

The chain recombines TRBV14 with TRBJ2-1. CDR1 SGHDN and CDR2 FVKESK come from the germline V gene. The CDR3 is 13 amino acids. The CDR3 loop is CASSQVGFNEQFF.

This rearrangement joins TRBV10-3 to TRBJ1-2; TCRdb names TRBD1, which stays unverified in the absence of DNA. Germline V lookup: CDR1 ENHRY, CDR2 SYGVKD. The CDR3 has 13 residues. This CDR3 reads CAISGGTIYGYTF.

The CDR3 is CASSFVAGGEKLFF. This chain links TRBV28 with TRBJ1-4; TCRdb proposes TRBD1, but this gene call is untestable without DNA. The CDR3 is 14 amino acids. Per germline, CDR1 MDHEN and CDR2 SYDVKM.

The chain combines TRBV12-3 or TRBV12-4 with TRBJ2-2; TCRdb's D call, TRBD2, is unchecked because there is no DNA. The CDR3 extends over 14 amino acids. This chain's CDR3 is CASPRAGTAGELFF.

V gene TRBV27 combines with J gene TRBJ1-5; the TRBD1 assignment by TCRdb is unverifiable without DNA. Germline CDR1 is MNHEY and CDR2 is SMNVEV (reference sequence). This CDR3 has 15 residues. CDR3: CASRLTPTGNQPQHF.

The chain carries TRBV6-2 or TRBV6-3 and TRBJ2-3. Germline V gives CDR1 MNHEY, CDR2 SVGEGT. The CDR3 sequence is 13 residues long. CDR3 protein: CASSYDWVDTQYF.